The 30 T cell receptor beta chains below all came from one sample that was sequenced in a study of cytomegalovirus exposure and HLA in healthy donors. The method was immunoSEQ multiplex PCR; TCRdb's version includes in-frame clones alone and lacks a portion of them. The profile shows some 140,000 clones, about 86% of them singletons. The sample consisted of PBMCs. The source of these receptors is a human donor in good health.

The rearrangement joins TRBV4-1 to TRBJ1-5, with D uncertain. Trimming cost V 0 bases and J 7 bases, with 16 bases left between them. The CDR3 has 16 amino acids. Germline loops: CDR1 MGHRA, CDR2 YSYEKL. CDR3 sequence reads: CASSQEISQRVQPQHF. The CDR3, as DNA: TGCGCCAGCAGCCAAGAAATATCTCAGCGGGTCCAGCCCCAGCATTTT.

J is TRBJ2-5 and V is TRBV12-5; TRBD1 might be the D (6 bases). Trimming pared 1 base from V and 5 bases from J, leaving 14 bases between. The CDR3 contains 15 residues. Per germline, CDR1 LGHNT and CDR2 FRNRAP. The CDR3 sequence is CASGLAKGGRETQYF. The CDR3 DNA sequence: TGTGCTAGTGGTTTGGCCAAAGGGGGTCGGGAGACCCAGTACTTC.

The chain employs TRBV10-2 and TRBJ2-7, with D possibly being TRBD1 (6 bases). Germline V gene data show CDR1 as WSHSY and CDR2 as SAAADI. Trimming left V 2 bases short and J 5 bases short, with 16 bases between. The CDR3 has 15 amino acids. The CDR3 protein is CASSERGGPPDEQYF. The CDR3 nucleotides are TGCGCCAGCAGTGAGAGAGGGGGACCGCCGGACGAGCAGTACTTC.

This chain joins TRBV29-1 and TRBJ2-5, with TRBD1 identical over 7 bases. Per the germline V gene, CDR1 is SQVTM and CDR2 is ANQGSEA. Trimming cost V 4 bases and J 2 bases; bases outside gene matches: 7. The CDR3 spans 14 residues. CDR3 residues: CSVVKGARQETQYF. CDR3 coding DNA: TGCAGCGTTGTCAAGGGGGCGAGACAAGAGACCCAGTACTTC.

This clone occurred many times. The chain recombines TRBV27 with TRBJ2-7, with 7 bases that match TRBD1. This CDR3 contains 14 residues. V lost 5 bases, J lost 0 bases, and 4 bases stayed unmatched. Germline V gene sequence: CDR1 MNHEY, CDR2 SMNVEV (reference sequence). CDR3 protein: CASSGQASSYEQYF. In DNA form, the CDR3 reads TGTGCCAGCAGTGGACAGGCCAGCTCCTACGAGCAGTACTTC.

V gene TRBV30 combines with J gene TRBJ1-5, with D possibly being TRBD1 (6 bases). Germline CDR1 reads GTSNPN; CDR2 reads SVGIG (reference sequence). The V and J ends lost 2 bases and 2 bases respectively, with 10 bases between them. The CDR3 consists of 14 residues. CDR3 protein: CAWSQGGGNQPQHF. As DNA, the CDR3 is TGTGCCTGGAGTCAAGGGGGTGGCAATCAGCCCCAGCATTTT.

This rearrangement joins TRBV6-1 to TRBJ2-3; TRBD2 agrees at 10 bases. The CDR3 loop spans 15 amino acids. Germline CDR1 and CDR2: MNHNS and SASEGT. J gave up 6 bases and V 6 bases, and 9 bases lay outside the gene matches. In nucleotides, the CDR3 is TGTGCCAGCAGCCCTGGGGGTAGCGGGAGGGATACGCAGTATTTT. This codes for CASSPGGSGRDTQYF.

This clone has only one observation. The V and J genes are TRBV28 and TRBJ2-3; no clear D. This CDR3 spans 15 amino acids. Germline V gene sequence: CDR1 MDHEN, CDR2 SYDVKM. V gave up 3 bases and J gave up 0 bases, with 10 bases separating them. CDR3 residues: CASSLSEPSTDTQYF. The CDR3 nucleotides are TGTGCCAGCAGTTTGTCGGAGCCTAGCACAGATACGCAGTATTTT.

This sequence joins TRBV11-1 and TRBJ2-3; TRBD1 agrees at 7 bases. The CDR3 spans 17 residues. Unmatched junction bases numbered 8, after V lost 1 base and J lost 1 base. In germline, CDR1 is SGHAT, CDR2 FQDESV (reference sequence). As DNA, the CDR3 is TGTGCCAGCAGCTTAGAGACAGGGACGGTGGGCACAGATACGCAGTATTTT. Protein sequence: CASSLETGTVGTDTQYF.

The chain has TRBV4-1 and TRBJ2-7; 11 positions match TRBD2. This CDR3 has 15 amino acids. Germline V gives CDR1 MGHRA, CDR2 YSYEKL. The V and J ends lost 4 bases and 1 base, in that order; junction bases with no gene match: 3. For the CDR3, the DNA is TGCGCCAGCAGCCCCCTAGCGGGGGGATCCTACGAGCAGTACTTC. It translates to CASSPLAGGSYEQYF.

The genes are TRBV19 and TRBJ2-5; D perhaps matches TRBD2 (6 bases). Germline assignment: CDR1 LNHDA and CDR2 SQIVND (reference sequence). The CDR3 runs to 15 residues. V was shortened by 3 bases and J by 0 bases, with 11 bases between the two germline ends. The CDR3 bases are TGTGCCAGTAGTATCGGGGGAGGAGACCAAGAGACCCAGTACTTC. Translating gives CASSIGGGDQETQYF. Full variable domain (outside the CDR3, taken from reference TRBV19 and TRBJ2-5): DGGITQSPKYLFRKEGQNVTLSCEQNLNHDAMYWYRQDPGQGLRLIYYSQIVNDFQKGDIAEGYSVSREKKESFPLTVTSAQKNPTAFYLCASSIGGGDQETQYFGPGTRLLVL.

This CDR3 is CASTPLAGPNYGYTF. The CDR3 DNA reads TGTGCCAGCACCCCTCTTGCAGGGCCTAACTATGGCTACACCTTC. The J gene is TRBJ1-2, the V gene TRBV6-5; TRBD1 is a possible D gene (5 bases). V was shortened by 7 bases and J by 0 bases, with 15 bases between the two germline ends. Germline V gives CDR1 MNHEY, CDR2 SVGAGI. The CDR3 is 15 residues long.

The V and J genes are TRBV12-5 and TRBJ2-2, with 8 bases that match TRBD1. The CDR3 covers 20 residues. V lost 3 bases and J lost 1; bases outside the gene matches: 16. CDR1 and CDR2 (germline): LGHNT, FRNRAP. CDR3 in DNA: TGTGCTAGTGGTTTATCCCCGACTTCCTGGACAGGGTTGAACACCGGGGAGCTGTTTTTT. Protein sequence: CASGLSPTSWTGLNTGELFF.

This clone came up once. The rearrangement links TRBV30 to TRBJ1-2, with TRBD1 identical over 7 bases. Per the germline V gene, CDR1 is GTSNPN and CDR2 is SVGIG (reference sequence). CDR3 length: 12 residues. V lost 4 bases and J lost 2; bases outside the gene matches: 1. The CDR3 reads CAWTGGNYGYTF. CDR3 bases: TGTGCCTGGACAGGGGGAAACTATGGCTACACCTTC.

This clone has a single count. The chain couples TRBV6-1 to TRBJ1-1; D not resolved. V was cut by 5 bases and J by 1 base, with 8 bases left in between. The CDR3 loop spans 13 amino acids. Germline CDR1 MNHNS, CDR2 SASEGT. DNA for the CDR3: TGTGCCAGCAGTTGGGCCTCGAACACTGAAGCTTTCTTT. Translating it yields CASSWASNTEAFF.

The chain uses TRBV10-3 and TRBJ2-7, with unresolved D. CDR3 length equals 12 residues. V was trimmed by 6 bases and J by 1 base, leaving 7 bases between them. Germline CDR1 reads ENHRY; CDR2 reads SYGVKD. The CDR3 protein is CAISQVSYEQYF. For the CDR3, the DNA is TGTGCCATCAGCCAGGTATCCTACGAGCAGTACTTC.

The chain links TRBV18 to TRBJ1-5; 12 positions match TRBD1. Trimming took 5 bases from V and 6 from J; bases not matched to a gene: 5. The CDR3 runs to 15 residues. Germline V gene lookup returns CDR1 KGHSH and CDR2 LQKENI. Here the CDR3 reads CASSLGDRGPQPQHF. In nucleotides, the CDR3 is TGTGCCAGCTCATTAGGGGACAGGGGGCCTCAGCCCCAGCATTTT.

The chain recombines TRBV21-1 with TRBJ2-7; the table calls TRBD1, which could not be checked here. TRBV21-1 is labeled a pseudogene. The CDR3 contains 15 residues. CDR3 sequence reads: CASSNRQGDSYEQYF. The DNA of the CDR3 is TGTGCCAGCAGCAATAGACAGGGGGACTCCTACGAGCAGTACTTC.

The chain links TRBV28 to TRBJ1-5, with D perhaps TRBD1 (5 bases). The CDR3 loop spans 15 amino acids. V was trimmed by 2 bases and J by 4 bases, leaving 12 bases between them. Germline CDR1 reads MDHEN; CDR2 reads SYDVKM. CDR3: CASSLGHQGNQPQHF. The CDR3 bases are TGTGCCAGCAGTTTAGGTCACCAGGGAAATCAGCCCCAGCATTTT. The complete variable domain, with remaining parts taken from reference TRBV28 and TRBJ1-5, reads DVKVTQSSRYLVKRTGEKVFLECVQDMDHENMFWYRQDPGLGLRLIYFSYDVKMKEKGDIPEGYSVSREKKERFSLILESASTNQTSMYLCASSLGHQGNQPQHFGDGTRLSIL.

This sequence joins TRBV28 and TRBJ2-7; maybe TRBD1 (6 bases). Germline-derived CDR1 and CDR2 are MDHEN and SYDVKM. The CDR3 has 15 amino acids. V shed 8 bases and J shed 3 bases, with 20 bases lying between them. CDR3 sequence reads: CASRTTGNSNYEQYF. The CDR3 coding sequence is TGTGCCAGCCGTACTACAGGGAATTCTAACTACGAGCAGTACTTC.

The V call is TRBV6-6, the J call TRBJ1-5; D gene ambiguous. The CDR3 has 15 amino acids. V shed 0 bases and J shed 0 bases, with 6 bases lying between them. In germline, CDR1 is MNHNY, CDR2 SVGAGI (reference sequence). CDR3 coding DNA: TGTGCCAGCAGTTACTCCCGGTATAGCAATCAGCCCCAGCATTTT. Its protein is CASSYSRYSNQPQHF.

This clone was counted only a few times. The V call is TRBV5-1, the J call TRBJ1-2; D not resolved. The V gene's germline CDR1 is SGHRS and CDR2 YFSETQ. The CDR3 is 15 residues long. V was cut by 4 bases and J by 1 base, with 14 bases left in between. The CDR3 protein is CASSPDSQSNYGYTF. The CDR3 DNA is TGCGCCAGCAGCCCGGACTCCCAGAGTAACTATGGCTACACCTTC.

The chain is built from TRBV7-2 and TRBJ2-1; 11 positions match TRBD1. Germline trimming cut 5 bases from V and 0 bases from J; bases unmatched to any gene: 12. Germline values: CDR1 SGHTA, CDR2 FQGNSA. The CDR3 contains 19 residues. The CDR3: CASSPKGTGGHSSYNEQFF. The CDR3 region has the DNA TGTGCCAGCAGCCCTAAAGGGACAGGGGGACATAGCTCCTACAATGAGCAGTTCTTC.

V is TRBV6-1 and J is TRBJ2-7; TRBD1 might be the D (6 bases). The CDR3 runs 15 residues. V was cut by 11 bases and J by 1 base, with 21 bases left in between. The germline V gene encodes CDR1 MNHNS and CDR2 SASEGT. The CDR3 loop reads CAGRDTELGSYEQYF. The CDR3, as DNA: TGTGCCGGCCGGGACACGGAATTAGGGTCCTACGAGCAGTACTTC.

The rearrangement uses TRBV7-3 and TRBJ1-2, with D maybe TRBD1 (5 bases). The CDR3 runs to 15 residues. Germline V gene lookup returns CDR1 SGHTA and CDR2 FQGTGA. The V and J ends lost 2 bases and 8 bases respectively, with 18 bases between them. The CDR3 sequence: CASSLDSRSLWGYTF. For the CDR3, the DNA is TGTGCCAGCAGCTTAGACAGCCGATCCCTCTGGGGCTACACCTTC.

This chain joins TRBV13 and TRBJ2-5; no definite D call. The CDR3 runs 13 residues. Germline CDR1 reads PRHDT; CDR2 reads FYEKMQ (reference sequence). Deletions cut 2 bases from V and 6 bases from J, with 10 bases between. CDR3 residues: CASSLFDEQTQYF. The CDR3 region has the DNA TGTGCCAGCAGCTTATTCGATGAGCAGACCCAGTACTTC.

This clone was picked up one time. This chain uses TRBV28 with TRBJ2-7, with 8 bases identical to TRBD2. The trim removed 5 bases at V and 5 bases at J, leaving 11 bases unmatched. The germline V gene has CDR1 MDHEN and CDR2 SYDVKM. This CDR3 is 15 amino acids long. The CDR3 here is CASSTSGGVKNEQYF. DNA for the CDR3: TGTGCCAGCAGTACCTCGGGGGGGGTTAAGAACGAGCAGTACTTC.

This chain uses TRBV19 with TRBJ2-7, with a possible D match to TRBD1 (6 bases). With 7 bases removed from V and 2 bases from J, the gap between germline ends came to 12 bases. The CDR3 contains 13 residues. Germline CDR1 LNHDA, CDR2 SQIVND (reference sequence). The CDR3 DNA sequence: TGTGCCAGTACTCTGGACAGCACCTACGAGCAGTACTTC. This encodes CASTLDSTYEQYF.

The chain uses TRBV4-1 and TRBJ2-2; D is possibly TRBD2 (5 bases). The CDR3 is made up of 15 amino acids. CDR1 and CDR2 from the germline V gene are MGHRA and YSYEKL. V lost 0 bases and J 6 bases, leaving 11 bases between the germline ends. This CDR3 is CASSQETDGAGELFF. In nucleotides, the CDR3 is TGCGCCAGCAGCCAAGAAACGGACGGGGCCGGGGAGCTGTTTTTT.

The chain is built from TRBV5-4 and TRBJ2-3; possibly TRBD2 for D (6 bases). The CDR3 length is 14 residues. V dropped 5 bases and J dropped 1 base, with 11 bases sitting between them. Germline CDR1 SGHNT, CDR2 YYREEE (reference sequence). The CDR3 loop reads CASREGSRTDTQYF. The DNA for the CDR3 is TGTGCCAGCAGGGAGGGGTCGCGCACAGATACGCAGTATTTT.